This T cell receptor beta chain derives from a study of post-analysis software for immune sequencing data. The overall study: The disease courses covered relapsing-remitting, secondary progressive and progressive-relapsing multiple sclerosis.

The ends lost 10 bases at V and 2 bases at J; junction bases unmatched: 14. CDR1 is MNHEY and CDR2 is SMNVEV in the germline V gene (reference sequence). The CDR3 covers 16 residues. As for this clonotype: The antigen remains undetermined.

Study-level results: Four to six TRBV segments were more frequent in patients than controls; TRBV5-6, TRBV5-1 and TRBV20-1 belonged to this group.

Unique molecular identifiers were carried by the TCR beta cDNA libraries. Each sample of about 0.95 to 11 million input T cells yielded 500,000 or so cDNA molecules, so each molecule approximated one T cell. MiXCR, run by TCRdb on the PCR reads, gives a single entry per CDR3 protein. In the table there are hundreds of thousands of distinct CDR3 sequences, roughly half of which are singletons. This TCR derives from a girl aged 5-17 years with multiple sclerosis. V is TRBV27 and J is TRBJ2-1, with TRBD1 matching 7 bases. Source material: blood. The CDR3 DNA reads as TGTGCCAACTTGCCCCGACAGGGTAAAACCTACAATGAGCAGTTCTTC. Translating it yields CANLPRQGKTYNEQFF.